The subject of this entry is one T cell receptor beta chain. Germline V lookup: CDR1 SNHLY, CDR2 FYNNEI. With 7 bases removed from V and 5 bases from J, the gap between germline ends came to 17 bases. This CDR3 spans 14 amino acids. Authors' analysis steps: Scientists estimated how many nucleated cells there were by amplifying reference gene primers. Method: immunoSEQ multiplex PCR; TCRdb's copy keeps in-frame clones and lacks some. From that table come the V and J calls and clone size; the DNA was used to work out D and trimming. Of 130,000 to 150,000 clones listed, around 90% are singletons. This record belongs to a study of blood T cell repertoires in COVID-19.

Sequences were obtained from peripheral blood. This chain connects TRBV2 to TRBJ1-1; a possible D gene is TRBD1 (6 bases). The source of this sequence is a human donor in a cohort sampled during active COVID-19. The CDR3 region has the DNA TGTGCCAGCATTCTTCAGGGGCTAGGAACTGAAGCTTTCTTT. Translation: CASILQGLGTEAFF.